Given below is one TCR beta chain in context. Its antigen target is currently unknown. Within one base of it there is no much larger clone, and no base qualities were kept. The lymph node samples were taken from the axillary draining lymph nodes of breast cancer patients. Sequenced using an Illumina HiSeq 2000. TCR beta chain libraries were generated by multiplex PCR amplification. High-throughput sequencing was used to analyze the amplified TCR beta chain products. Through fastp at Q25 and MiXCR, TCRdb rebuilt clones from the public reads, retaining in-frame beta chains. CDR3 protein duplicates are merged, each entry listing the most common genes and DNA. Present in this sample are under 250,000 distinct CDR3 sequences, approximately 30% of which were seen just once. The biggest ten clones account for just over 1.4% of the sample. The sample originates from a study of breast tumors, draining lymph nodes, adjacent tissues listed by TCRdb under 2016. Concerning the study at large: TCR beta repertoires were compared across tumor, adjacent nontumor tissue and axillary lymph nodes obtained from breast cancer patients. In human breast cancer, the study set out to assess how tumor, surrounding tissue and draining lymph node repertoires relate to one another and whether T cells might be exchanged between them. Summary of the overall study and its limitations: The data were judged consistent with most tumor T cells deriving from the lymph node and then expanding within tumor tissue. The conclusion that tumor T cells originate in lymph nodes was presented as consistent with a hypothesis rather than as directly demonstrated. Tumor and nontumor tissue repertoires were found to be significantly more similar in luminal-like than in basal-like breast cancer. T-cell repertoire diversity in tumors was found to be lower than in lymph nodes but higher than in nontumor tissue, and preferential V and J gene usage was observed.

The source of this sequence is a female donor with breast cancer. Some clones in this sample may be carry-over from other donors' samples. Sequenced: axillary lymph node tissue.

The nucleotide sequence reads TGTGCCAGTAGTCTGGACAGTTTCGATCAGCCCCAGCATTTT. The encoded protein is CASSLDSFDQPQHF. The sequence is built from TRBV19 and TRBJ1-5; TRBD1 might be the D gene, on 6 matching bases. In the germline V gene (reference sequence), CDR1 corresponds to LNHDA and CDR2 to SQIVND. CDR3 length: 14 amino acids, cysteine to phenylalanine. Kept here is only the CDR3 DNA, which spans 42 bases and is read in frame from base 1. Trimming at the junction amounts to 5 bases on V and 5 bases on J, and the germline ends lie 13 bases apart.